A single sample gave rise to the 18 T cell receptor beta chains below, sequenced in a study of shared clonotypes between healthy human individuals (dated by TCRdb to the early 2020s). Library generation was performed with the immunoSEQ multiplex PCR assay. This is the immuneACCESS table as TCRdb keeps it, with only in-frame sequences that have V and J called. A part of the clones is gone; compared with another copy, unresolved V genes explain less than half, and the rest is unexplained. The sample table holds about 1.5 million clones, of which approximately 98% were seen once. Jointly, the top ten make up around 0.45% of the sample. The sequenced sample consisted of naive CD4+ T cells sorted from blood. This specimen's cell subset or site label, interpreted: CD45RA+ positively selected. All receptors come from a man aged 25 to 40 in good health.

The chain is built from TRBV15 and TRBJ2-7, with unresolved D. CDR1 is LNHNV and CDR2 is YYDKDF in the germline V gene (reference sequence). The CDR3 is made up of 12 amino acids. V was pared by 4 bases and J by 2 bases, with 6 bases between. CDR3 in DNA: TGTGCCACCAGCAAAACAACCTACGAGCAGTACTTC. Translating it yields CATSKTTYEQYF.

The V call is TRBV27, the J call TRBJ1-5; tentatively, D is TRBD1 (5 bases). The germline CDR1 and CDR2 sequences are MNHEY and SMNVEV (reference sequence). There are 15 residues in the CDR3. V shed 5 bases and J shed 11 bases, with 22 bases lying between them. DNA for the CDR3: TGTGCCAGCAGTGCTACCCAGGGAGCCCTGGGGGCCCAGCATTTT. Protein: CASSATQGALGAQHF.

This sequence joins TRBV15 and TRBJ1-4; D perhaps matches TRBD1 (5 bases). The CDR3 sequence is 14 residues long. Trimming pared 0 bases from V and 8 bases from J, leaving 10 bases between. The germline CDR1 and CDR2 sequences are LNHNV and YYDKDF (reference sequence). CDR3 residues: CATSREGVREKLFF. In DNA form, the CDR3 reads TGTGCCACCAGCAGAGAAGGGGTTAGAGAAAAACTGTTTTTT.

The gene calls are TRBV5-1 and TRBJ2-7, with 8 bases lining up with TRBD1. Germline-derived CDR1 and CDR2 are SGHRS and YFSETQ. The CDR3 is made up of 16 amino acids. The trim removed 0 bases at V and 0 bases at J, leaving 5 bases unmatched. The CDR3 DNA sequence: TGCGCCAGCAGCTTGGCCGCGACAGGGGTCTCCTACGAGCAGTACTTC. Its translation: CASSLAATGVSYEQYF.

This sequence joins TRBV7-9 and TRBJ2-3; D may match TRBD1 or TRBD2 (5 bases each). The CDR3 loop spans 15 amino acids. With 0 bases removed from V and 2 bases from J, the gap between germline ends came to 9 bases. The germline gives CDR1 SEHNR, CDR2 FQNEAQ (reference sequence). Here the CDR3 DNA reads TGTGCCAGCAGCTTAGCGGGGACCATCACAGATACGCAGTATTTT. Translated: CASSLAGTITDTQYF.

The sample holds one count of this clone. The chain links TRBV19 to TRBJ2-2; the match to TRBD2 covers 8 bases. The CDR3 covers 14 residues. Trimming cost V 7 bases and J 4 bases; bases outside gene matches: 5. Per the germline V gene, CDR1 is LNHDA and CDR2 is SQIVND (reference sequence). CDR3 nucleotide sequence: TGTGCCAGTACCTTCCGGGGGGGCACCGGGGAGCTGTTTTTT. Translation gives CASTFRGGTGELFF.

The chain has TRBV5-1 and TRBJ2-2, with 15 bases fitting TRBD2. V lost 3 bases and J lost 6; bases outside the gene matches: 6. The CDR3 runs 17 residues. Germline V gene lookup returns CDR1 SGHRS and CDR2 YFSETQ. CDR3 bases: TGCGCCAGCAGCTCAGGACTAGCGGGAGGGCCAGCCGGGGAGCTGTTTTTT. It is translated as CASSSGLAGGPAGELFF.

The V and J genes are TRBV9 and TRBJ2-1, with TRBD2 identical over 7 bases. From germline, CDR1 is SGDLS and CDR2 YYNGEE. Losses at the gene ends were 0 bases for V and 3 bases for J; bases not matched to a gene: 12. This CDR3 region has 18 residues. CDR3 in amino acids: CASSVGQGGRADYNEQFF. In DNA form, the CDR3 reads TGTGCCAGCAGCGTAGGTCAAGGAGGGAGGGCCGACTACAATGAGCAGTTCTTC.

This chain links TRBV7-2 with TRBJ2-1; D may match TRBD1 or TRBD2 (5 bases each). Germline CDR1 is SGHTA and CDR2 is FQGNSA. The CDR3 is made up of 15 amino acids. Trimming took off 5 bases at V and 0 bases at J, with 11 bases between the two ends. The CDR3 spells CASSPGRTSYNEQFF. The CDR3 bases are TGTGCCAGCAGCCCGGGACGGACCTCCTACAATGAGCAGTTCTTC. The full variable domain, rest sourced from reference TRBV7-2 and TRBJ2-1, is GAGVSQSPSNKVTEKGKDVELRCDPISGHTALYWYRQSLGQGLEFLIYFQGNSAPDKSGLPSDRFSAERTGGSVSTLTIQRTQQEDSAVYLCASSPGRTSYNEQFFGPGTRLTVL.

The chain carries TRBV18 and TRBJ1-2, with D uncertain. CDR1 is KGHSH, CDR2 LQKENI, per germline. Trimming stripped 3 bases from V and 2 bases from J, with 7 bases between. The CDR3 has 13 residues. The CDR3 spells CASSPQANYGYTF. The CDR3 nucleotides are TGTGCCAGCTCACCTCAAGCGAACTATGGCTACACCTTC. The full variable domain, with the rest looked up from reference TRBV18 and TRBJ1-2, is NAGVMQNPRHLVRRRGQEARLRCSPMKGHSHVYWYRQLPEEGLKFMVYLQKENIIDESGMPKERFSAEFPKEGPSILRIQQVVRGDSAAYFCASSPQANYGYTFGSGTRLTVV.

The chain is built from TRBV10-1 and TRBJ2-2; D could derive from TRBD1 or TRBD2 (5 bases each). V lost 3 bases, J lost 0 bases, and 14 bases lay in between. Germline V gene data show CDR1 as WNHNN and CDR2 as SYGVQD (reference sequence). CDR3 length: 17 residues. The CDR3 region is CASSDSGTPTNTGELFF. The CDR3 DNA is TGCGCCAGCAGTGATTCCGGGACCCCGACGAACACCGGGGAGCTGTTTTTT.

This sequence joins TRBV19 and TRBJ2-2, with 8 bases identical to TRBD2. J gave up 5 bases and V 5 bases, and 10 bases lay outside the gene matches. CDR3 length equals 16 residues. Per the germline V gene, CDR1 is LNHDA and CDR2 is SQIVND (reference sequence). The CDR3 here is CASSQSGTSRTGELFF. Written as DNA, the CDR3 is TGTGCCAGTAGTCAATCCGGGACTAGTCGGACCGGGGAGCTGTTTTTT.

As DNA, the CDR3 is TGTGCCAGCAGCCCGGGACTAGATTCCTACAATGAGCAGTTCTTC. This translates into CASSPGLDSYNEQFF. V gene TRBV5-4 combines with J gene TRBJ2-1; 8 bases match TRBD2. This CDR3 is built from 15 residues. Germline loops: CDR1 SGHNT, CDR2 YYREEE (reference sequence). Trimming cost V 4 bases and J 1 base; bases outside gene matches: 4.

The CDR3 spells CASSWDSNTEAFF. CDR3 sequence (DNA): TGTGCCAGCAGCTGGGACAGTAACACTGAAGCTTTCTTT. This chain connects TRBV11-3 to TRBJ1-1, with 7 bases aligning to TRBD1. Trimming removed 4 bases from V and 2 bases from J; junction bases left unmatched: 1. CDR3 length equals 13 residues. Per the germline V gene, CDR1 is SGHNT and CDR2 is YENEEA.

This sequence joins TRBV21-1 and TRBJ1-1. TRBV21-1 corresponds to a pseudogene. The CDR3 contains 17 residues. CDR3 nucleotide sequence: TGTGCCAGCACCTGTATCCGGGACGGGGAATCGAACACTGAAGCTTTCTTT. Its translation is CASTCIRDGESNTEAFF.

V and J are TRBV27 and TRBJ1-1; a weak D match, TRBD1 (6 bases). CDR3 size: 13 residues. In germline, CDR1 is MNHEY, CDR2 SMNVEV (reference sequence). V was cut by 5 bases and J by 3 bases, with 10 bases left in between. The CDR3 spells CASSRTVYTEAFF. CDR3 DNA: TGTGCCAGCAGTAGGACAGTTTACACTGAAGCTTTCTTT.

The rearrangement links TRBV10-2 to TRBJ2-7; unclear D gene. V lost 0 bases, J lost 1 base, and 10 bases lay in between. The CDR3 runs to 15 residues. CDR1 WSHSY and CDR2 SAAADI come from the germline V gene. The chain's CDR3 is CASSESRQASYEQYF. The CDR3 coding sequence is TGCGCCAGCAGTGAGTCGAGGCAGGCTTCCTACGAGCAGTACTTC.

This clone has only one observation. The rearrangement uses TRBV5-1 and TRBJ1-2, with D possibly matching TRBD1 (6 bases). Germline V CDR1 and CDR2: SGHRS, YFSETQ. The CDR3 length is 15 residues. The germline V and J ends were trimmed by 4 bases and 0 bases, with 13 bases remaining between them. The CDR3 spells CASSEDSQANYGYTF. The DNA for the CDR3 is TGCGCCAGCAGCGAGGACAGCCAGGCTAACTATGGCTACACCTTC.